This passage covers 18 T cell receptor beta chains from one sample sequenced in a study of vaccination effects on CD4 cells after COVID-19. Antigen-specific CD4+ T cells were first expanded with viral peptide pools by the ViraFEST assay and only then sequenced. Cells that had been cultured for 10 days were the source of isolated CD4+ T cells. None of the vaccinated had previously contracted SARS-CoV-2, and their nucleocapsid antibodies tested negative. Some clones are missing from TCRdb's copy, which holds only in-frame ones; the method was immunoSEQ multiplex PCR. Among 35,000 to 50,000 clones, over 60% were seen once, and the ten largest hold approximately 2.9%. Which antigens these TCRs recognize remains unknown. The sequencing here drew on CD4+ T cells from PBMCs cultured with HCoV-NL63 spike peptides, taken before COVID-19 vaccination. The receptors come from a human donor who received a COVID-19 vaccine.

The chain joins TRBV5-1 to TRBJ2-6; TRBD2 matches 7 bases. Unmatched junction bases numbered 2, after V lost 1 base and J lost 1 base. The germline V gene has CDR1 SGHRS and CDR2 YFSETQ. The CDR3 contains 16 residues. This chain's CDR3 is CASSLWGGSGANVLTF. The CDR3 bases are TGCGCCAGCAGCTTGTGGGGGGGATCTGGGGCCAACGTCCTGACTTTC. The complete variable domain, with remaining parts taken from reference TRBV5-1 and TRBJ2-6, reads KAGVTQTPRYLIKTRGQQVTLSCSPISGHRSVSWYQQTPGQGLQFLFEYFSETQRNKGNFPGRFSGRQFSNSRSEMNVSTLELGDSALYLCASSLWGGSGANVLTFGAGSRLTVL.

V usage is TRBV4-1 and J usage is TRBJ1-6; TRBD1 might be the D (6 bases). This CDR3 region has 18 residues. Germline V gene lookup returns CDR1 MGHRA and CDR2 YSYEKL. Deletions cut 1 base from V and 0 bases from J, with 13 bases between. CDR3 region: CASSQAGHLFSYNSPLHF. As DNA, the CDR3 is TGCGCCAGCAGCCAAGCGGGACACCTCTTCTCCTATAATTCACCCCTCCACTTT.

J is TRBJ2-2 and V is TRBV4-1, with 7 bases aligning to TRBD2. Per the germline V gene, CDR1 is MGHRA and CDR2 is YSYEKL. The CDR3 extends over 16 amino acids. Germline trimming cut 4 bases from V and 1 base from J; bases unmatched to any gene: 6. DNA of the CDR3: TGCGCCAGCAGCCCGCTAGCGGAGGTGAACACCGGGGAGCTGTTTTTT. This encodes CASSPLAEVNTGELFF.

V usage is TRBV5-1 and J usage is TRBJ1-5; the D is unclear. The CDR3 length is 14 residues. Deletions cut 4 bases from V and 7 bases from J, with 15 bases between. In germline, CDR1 is SGHRS, CDR2 YFSETQ. For the CDR3, the DNA is TGCGCCAGCAGCCAAGATTTGGGGAGCCAGCCCCAGCATTTT. Translation: CASSQDLGSQPQHF.

This clone was seen only a few times. The chain employs TRBV7-3 and TRBJ1-1; no clear D gene. CDR3 length equals 13 residues. Trimming took off 1 base at V and 1 base at J, with 4 bases between the two ends. Germline V gene lookup returns CDR1 SGHTA and CDR2 FQGTGA. CDR3 nucleotides: TGTGCCAGCAGCTTAATGGCGAACACTGAAGCTTTCTTT. Protein sequence: CASSLMANTEAFF.

This clone was seen more than once but under ten times. The V and J genes are TRBV4-3 and TRBJ1-5; D gene ambiguous. Germline assignment: CDR1 LGHNA and CDR2 YSLEER. The CDR3 length is 14 residues. The germline V and J ends were trimmed by 4 bases and 4 bases, with 11 bases remaining between them. The CDR3 DNA reads as TGCGCCAGCAGCCCCGAGCCCGGGAATCAGCCCCAGCATTTT. Translated: CASSPEPGNQPQHF.

Written as DNA, the CDR3 is TGCGCCAGCAGCTTGGATCTGCTTGTCCCTAGCTATGGCTACACCTTC. Protein product: CASSLDLLVPSYGYTF. The genes are TRBV5-1 and TRBJ1-2, with D unclear. The CDR3 totals 16 residues. The germline V and J ends were trimmed by 0 bases and 4 bases, with 16 bases remaining between them. From germline, CDR1 is SGHRS and CDR2 YFSETQ.

The CDR3 reads CASSLSITGRLEQYV. CDR3 nucleotides: TGTGCCAGCAGCTTAAGTATCACAGGGCGGCTCGAGCAGTACGTC. This chain uses TRBV11-3 with TRBJ2-7, with D possibly being TRBD1 (6 bases). The germline gives CDR1 SGHNT, CDR2 YENEEA. The CDR3 is 15 residues long. V dropped 2 bases and J dropped 6 bases, with 17 bases sitting between them.

This clone was seen a few times. The V call is TRBV19, the J call TRBJ1-6, with TRBD1 matching over 7 bases. Unmatched junction bases numbered 8, after V lost 5 bases and J lost 7 bases. This CDR3 has 15 residues. Germline V gives CDR1 LNHDA, CDR2 SQIVND (reference sequence). The CDR3 loop is CASSVRTGLNSPLHF. The CDR3 DNA reads TGTGCCAGTAGTGTCCGGACAGGCCTGAATTCACCCCTCCACTTT. The variable domain in full, completed from reference TRBV19 and TRBJ1-6, reads DGGITQSPKYLFRKEGQNVTLSCEQNLNHDAMYWYRQDPGQGLRLIYYSQIVNDFQKGDIAEGYSVSREKKESFPLTVTSAQKNPTAFYLCASSVRTGLNSPLHFGNGTRLTVT.

V and J are TRBV12-3 or TRBV12-4 and TRBJ1-6; D is possibly TRBD1 (5 bases). Trimming left V 2 bases short and J 10 bases short, with 9 bases between. CDR3 size: 13 residues. CDR3 nucleotides: TGTGCCAGCAGTTTACAGGGCCCGTCACCCCTCCACTTT. It encodes CASSLQGPSPLHF.

This sequence joins TRBV18 and TRBJ1-1; D gene uncertain. Germline-derived CDR1 and CDR2 are KGHSH and LQKENI. The V and J ends lost 2 bases and 5 bases respectively, with 15 bases between them. This CDR3 has 15 amino acids. CDR3 coding DNA: TGTGCCAGCTCACCAGGTCAAGCCGGGAAGACTGAAGCTTTCTTT. Residues: CASSPGQAGKTEAFF.

The rearrangement joins TRBV2 to TRBJ1-2; 9 bases are shared with TRBD1. The CDR3 covers 14 residues. V shed 5 bases, J shed 8 bases, and the junction held 9 bases outside the gene matches. Germline V gene lookup returns CDR1 SNHLY and CDR2 FYNNEI. CDR3 residues: CASSPDRGIGGYTF. CDR3 DNA: TGTGCCAGCAGTCCCGACAGGGGGATTGGAGGCTACACCTTC.

The chain has TRBV28 and TRBJ1-3; maybe TRBD1 (6 bases). Germline V lookup: CDR1 MDHEN, CDR2 SYDVKM. The V end lost 2 bases, the J end lost 0 bases, and 11 bases lay between the germline ends. This CDR3 is built from 16 residues. CDR3 sequence reads: CASSLPTGHSGNTIYF. In DNA, the CDR3 is TGTGCCAGCAGTTTACCCACGGGACACTCTGGAAACACCATATATTTT.

V is TRBV30 and J is TRBJ2-5, with D possibly matching TRBD2 (5 bases). Trimming shortened V by 3 bases and J by 5 bases, and 16 bases separated the two germline ends. The length of the CDR3 is 14 residues. In germline, CDR1 is GTSNPN, CDR2 SVGIG (reference sequence). This CDR3 reads CAWRNEGGRETQYF. CDR3 sequence (DNA): TGTGCCTGGAGGAATGAGGGTGGTCGGGAGACCCAGTACTTC. Filled out from reference TRBV30 and TRBJ2-5, the complete variable domain reads SQTIHQWPATLVQPVGSPLSLECTVEGTSNPNLYWYRQAAGRGLQLLFYSVGIGQISSEVPQNLSASRPQDRQFILSSKKLLLSDSGFYLCAWRNEGGRETQYFGPGTRLLVL.

This chain uses TRBV5-1 with TRBJ2-2; D is unclear. The length of the CDR3 is 16 residues. Germline CDR1 and CDR2: SGHRS and YFSETQ. V was clipped by 0 bases and J by 0 bases, with 9 bases between them. The CDR3 DNA sequence: TGCGCCAGCAGCTTGGGGCCACAAACGAACACCGGGGAGCTGTTTTTT. Protein: CASSLGPQTNTGELFF.

The chain has TRBV19 and TRBJ2-1; 7 nucleotides align to TRBD1. Germline trimming cut 5 bases from V and 9 bases from J; bases unmatched to any gene: 13. The CDR3 loop spans 15 amino acids. From germline, CDR1 is LNHDA and CDR2 SQIVND (reference sequence). DNA of the CDR3: TGTGCCAGTAGTGTATCCCCCCGACAGGGTGGTGAGCAGTTCTTC. Translation gives CASSVSPRQGGEQFF.

The rearrangement links TRBV6-5 to TRBJ1-1, with D hard to call. Germline-derived CDR1 and CDR2 are MNHEY and SVGAGI. The CDR3 totals 11 residues. Deletions cut 7 bases from V and 8 bases from J, with 11 bases between. DNA for the CDR3: TGTGCCAGCAAAGGAATGACAGAAGCTTTCTTT. It translates to CASKGMTEAFF.

The rearrangement joins TRBV18 to TRBJ2-2; D might be TRBD1 (5 bases). This CDR3 contains 14 residues. Trimming stripped 6 bases from V and 1 base from J, with 9 bases between. CDR1 KGHSH and CDR2 LQKENI come from the germline V gene. The CDR3 here is CASSLGQNTGELFF. The CDR3 DNA is TGTGCCAGCTCCCTAGGACAGAACACCGGGGAGCTGTTTTTT. The full variable domain, completed using reference TRBV18 and TRBJ2-2, is NAGVMQNPRHLVRRRGQEARLRCSPMKGHSHVYWYRQLPEEGLKFMVYLQKENIIDESGMPKERFSAEFPKEGPSILRIQQVVRGDSAAYFCASSLGQNTGELFFGEGSRLTVL.